One and the same sample provided the 19 T cell receptor beta chains below, sequenced in a study of T cell changes during pregnancy in multiple sclerosis (dated by TCRdb to about 2019). The library was generated by the immunoSEQ multiplex PCR assay. TCRdb carries this immuneACCESS record with in-frame sequences only. Its versions omit some clonotypes, under half of them owing to an unresolved V gene in the studies checked, with the rest unexplained. A total of over 70,000 clones appear in this sample, about 94% of them only once. The ten largest clones add up to 2% to 2.5% of the sample. The sequencing here drew on peripheral blood, taken in the third trimester of pregnancy. Every receptor here comes from a female donor with multiple sclerosis, enrolled in a pregnancy study.

This chain links TRBV7-9 with TRBJ2-3; 10 bases align to TRBD1. Germline lookup yields CDR1 SEHNR and CDR2 FQNEAQ (reference sequence). This CDR3 has 18 amino acids. V trimming: 5 bases; J trimming: 7 bases; junction bases outside the gene matches: 18. The CDR3 region has the DNA TGTGCCAGCAGCCTAAGACCGGGACAGGGGAAGGCGGCATATACGCAGTATTTT. Translating gives CASSLRPGQGKAAYTQYF.

This chain uses TRBV2 with TRBJ2-5, with D possibly being TRBD2 (5 bases). Trimming took off 4 bases at V and 4 bases at J, with 19 bases between the two ends. There are 16 residues in the CDR3. Germline loops: CDR1 SNHLY, CDR2 FYNNEI. The CDR3 loop reads CASSALDWEWGETQYF. The CDR3 DNA sequence: TGTGCCAGCAGTGCCCTCGACTGGGAGTGGGGAGAGACCCAGTACTTC.

This chain joins TRBV7-6 and TRBJ2-7, with D possibly TRBD1 on 7 matching bases. This CDR3 has 15 residues. V was shortened by 1 base and J by 3 bases, with 13 bases between the two germline ends. Germline V gene lookup returns CDR1 SGHVS and CDR2 FNYEAQ. CDR3 loop: CASSLGQGGNYEQYF. CDR3 bases: TGTGCCAGCAGCTTAGGCCAGGGGGGAAACTACGAGCAGTACTTC.

The chain joins TRBV27 to TRBJ2-7; the D gene is possibly TRBD2 (7 bases). This CDR3 spans 14 amino acids. Germline V gene lookup returns CDR1 MNHEY and CDR2 SMNVEV (reference sequence). Trimming shortened V by 7 bases and J by 4 bases, and 17 bases separated the two germline ends. CDR3 in amino acids: CASKDVGGLYEQYF. Written as DNA, the CDR3 is TGTGCCAGCAAAGACGTGGGGGGGCTTTACGAGCAGTACTTC.

The chain recombines TRBV28 with TRBJ2-1, with 13 bases lining up with TRBD2. CDR3 size: 17 residues. The V gene's germline CDR1 is MDHEN and CDR2 SYDVKM. The V and J ends lost 6 bases and 5 bases, in that order; junction bases with no gene match: 10. The CDR3 nucleotides are TGTGCCAGCAGCCTTACTGGACTAGCGGGAGTTAACAATGAGCAGTTCTTC. It yields the protein CASSLTGLAGVNNEQFF. Combining the CDR3 with reference TRBV28 and TRBJ2-1 gives the whole variable domain DVKVTQSSRYLVKRTGEKVFLECVQDMDHENMFWYRQDPGLGLRLIYFSYDVKMKEKGDIPEGYSVSREKKERFSLILESASTNQTSMYLCASSLTGLAGVNNEQFFGPGTRLTVL.

V usage is TRBV19 and J usage is TRBJ2-2; 14 bases are a match to TRBD2. CDR1 LNHDA and CDR2 SQIVND come from the germline V gene (reference sequence). This CDR3 has 20 amino acids. V lost 7 bases, J lost 1 base, and 14 bases stayed unmatched. Here the CDR3 DNA reads TGTGCCAGTAACGGGGAACCGGGACTAGCGGGAGTAAAGAACACCGGGGAGCTGTTTTTT. Protein: CASNGEPGLAGVKNTGELFF.

The chain is built from TRBV30 and TRBJ1-2; tentatively, D is TRBD1 (6 bases). Trimming took 0 bases from V and 4 from J, leaving 15 bases between them. The CDR3 is 15 residues long. The germline CDR1 and CDR2 sequences are GTSNPN and SVGIG (reference sequence). CDR3 bases: TGTGCCTGGAGTGTACGTGGACAGCGATTCTATGGCTACACCTTC. Translated, it gives CAWSVRGQRFYGYTF.

This chain joins TRBV5-1 and TRBJ1-1, with 7 bases that match TRBD1. From germline, CDR1 is SGHRS and CDR2 YFSETQ. The CDR3 totals 13 residues. J gave up 4 bases and V 4 bases, and 4 bases lay outside the gene matches. The CDR3: CASSPTGFTEAFF. In DNA form, the CDR3 reads TGCGCCAGCAGCCCGACAGGGTTCACTGAAGCTTTCTTT.

The chain recombines TRBV19 with TRBJ1-2; a weak D match, TRBD1 (6 bases). With 5 bases removed from V and 8 bases from J, the gap between germline ends came to 18 bases. The V gene's germline CDR1 is LNHDA and CDR2 SQIVND (reference sequence). CDR3 size: 14 residues. Here the CDR3 DNA reads TGTGCCAGTAGTCTAACAGGGCCCGGTTGGGGCTACACCTTC. Amino acids: CASSLTGPGWGYTF.

This rearrangement joins TRBV28 to TRBJ2-5; 15 bases agree with TRBD2. Germline-derived CDR1 and CDR2 are MDHEN and SYDVKM. The CDR3 contains 16 residues. J lost 4 bases, V lost 3 bases, and 3 bases had no gene match. The CDR3 here is CASSFGLAGGLETQYF. In DNA form, the CDR3 reads TGTGCCAGCAGTTTTGGACTAGCGGGAGGGCTAGAGACCCAGTACTTC.

J is TRBJ2-1 and V is TRBV11-2; D uncertain. The germline V gene encodes CDR1 SGHAT and CDR2 FQNNGV. The length of the CDR3 is 15 residues. The ends were cut back, 1 base at V and 5 bases at J, with 12 bases in the middle. The CDR3 region is CASSLVRDTNNEQFF. The CDR3 nucleotides are TGTGCCAGCAGCTTAGTCCGAGACACAAACAATGAGCAGTTCTTC. The entire variable domain, with the rest obtained from reference TRBV11-2 and TRBJ2-1, is as follows: EAGVAQSPRYKIIEKRQSVAFWCNPISGHATLYWYQQILGQGPKLLIQFQNNGVVDDSQLPKDRFSAERLKGVDSTLKIQPAKLEDSAVYLCASSLVRDTNNEQFFGPGTRLTVL.

This chain connects TRBV7-8 to TRBJ1-1; no reliable D call. Trimming stripped 1 base from V and 1 base from J, with 10 bases between. The germline V gene has CDR1 SGHVS and CDR2 FQNEAQ. CDR3 length equals 15 residues. CDR3: CASSLERAQNTEAFF. The CDR3 DNA follows: TGTGCCAGCAGCTTAGAGCGGGCACAGAACACTGAAGCTTTCTTT.

The rearrangement uses TRBV6-5 and TRBJ2-3, with 9 bases fitting TRBD2. The CDR3 runs to 15 residues. V gave up 8 bases and J gave up 9 bases; unmatched junction bases: 15. Per the germline V gene, CDR1 is MNHEY and CDR2 is SVGAGI. The CDR3 DNA follows: TGTGCCAGCGGCTCCTGGGCTAGCGGGATAGCGACGCAGTATTTT. Translating it yields CASGSWASGIATQYF.

This clone was seen once. This sequence joins TRBV5-1 and TRBJ2-7, with TRBD1 matching 7 bases. The ends lost 1 base at V and 0 bases at J; junction bases unmatched: 1. The CDR3 has 14 residues. Germline-derived CDR1 and CDR2 are SGHRS and YFSETQ. The CDR3 protein is CASSLRDSSYEQYF. The CDR3 region has the DNA TGCGCCAGCAGCTTGAGGGACAGCTCCTACGAGCAGTACTTC.

CDR3 sequence reads: CASSLYPRTGVEKLFF. Written as DNA, the CDR3 is TGTGCCAGCAGTTTATACCCCCGAACAGGGGTTGAAAAACTGTTTTTT. The J gene is TRBJ1-4, the V gene TRBV27, with TRBD1 matching over 7 bases. The V gene's germline CDR1 is MNHEY and CDR2 SMNVEV (reference sequence). The CDR3 covers 16 residues. J lost 7 bases, V lost 1 base, and 9 bases had no gene match.

The chain employs TRBV15 and TRBJ2-1; 7 bases are a match to TRBD2. There are 15 residues in the CDR3. The germline gives CDR1 LNHNV, CDR2 YYDKDF (reference sequence). With 3 bases clipped from V and 4 bases from J, the junction kept 6 bases outside the gene matches. The DNA of the CDR3 is TGTGCCACCAGCAGCGCCCAAGCGGGGTACAATGAGCAGTTCTTC. Its translation is CATSSAQAGYNEQFF.

The V gene is TRBV6-5, the J gene TRBJ2-7, with a possible D match to TRBD1 (5 bases). The V and J ends lost 6 bases and 3 bases respectively, with 12 bases between them. Looked up from germline, CDR1 is MNHEY and CDR2 is SVGAGI. CDR3 length equals 13 residues. Written as DNA, the CDR3 is TGTGCCAGCAGCCGCTACAGGTTCTACGAGCAGTACTTC. Translating it yields CASSRYRFYEQYF.

The chain has TRBV5-1 and TRBJ2-7, with 8 positions matching TRBD1. Trimming removed 3 bases from V and 2 bases from J; junction bases left unmatched: 7. CDR1 is SGHRS, CDR2 YFSETQ, per germline. CDR3 length: 15 amino acids. The CDR3 spells CASSSNRGTTYEQYF. The CDR3, as DNA: TGCGCCAGCAGCTCGAACAGGGGGACCACCTACGAGCAGTACTTC.

The chain employs TRBV2 and TRBJ2-7; 8 bases are a match to TRBD2. The germline V gene has CDR1 SNHLY and CDR2 FYNNEI. J lost 7 bases, V lost 6 bases, and 11 bases had no gene match. This CDR3 has 14 amino acids. The CDR3 loop reads CASSGDRRGGEQYF. The DNA of the CDR3 is TGTGCCAGCAGCGGGGACCGCCGGGGGGGTGAGCAGTACTTC.